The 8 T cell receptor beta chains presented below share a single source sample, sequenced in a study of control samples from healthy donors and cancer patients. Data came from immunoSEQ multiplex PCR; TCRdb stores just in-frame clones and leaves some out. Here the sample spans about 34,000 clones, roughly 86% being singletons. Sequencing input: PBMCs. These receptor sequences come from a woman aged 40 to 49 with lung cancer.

CDR3 sequence: CASSSRLAGSYNEQFF. The DNA of the CDR3 is TGTGCCAGCAGCTCGCGACTAGCGGGGTCCTACAATGAGCAGTTCTTC. This chain links TRBV7-2 with TRBJ2-1; 11 nucleotides agree with TRBD2. Germline CDR1 reads SGHTA; CDR2 reads FQGNSA. Unmatched junction bases numbered 3, after V lost 4 bases and J lost 1 base. The CDR3 is made up of 16 amino acids.

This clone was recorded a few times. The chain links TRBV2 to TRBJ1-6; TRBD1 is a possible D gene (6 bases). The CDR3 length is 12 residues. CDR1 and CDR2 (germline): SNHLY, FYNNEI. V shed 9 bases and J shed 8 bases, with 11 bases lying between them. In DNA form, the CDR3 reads TGTGCCAGGGGGGCTCCCGATTCACCCCTCCACTTT. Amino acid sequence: CARGAPDSPLHF.

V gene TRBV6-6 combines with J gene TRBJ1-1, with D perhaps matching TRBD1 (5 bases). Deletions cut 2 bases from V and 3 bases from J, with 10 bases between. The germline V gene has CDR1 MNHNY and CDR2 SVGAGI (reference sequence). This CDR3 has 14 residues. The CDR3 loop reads CASSYTGEDTEAFF. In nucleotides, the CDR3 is TGTGCCAGCAGTTACACGGGGGAGGACACTGAAGCTTTCTTT.

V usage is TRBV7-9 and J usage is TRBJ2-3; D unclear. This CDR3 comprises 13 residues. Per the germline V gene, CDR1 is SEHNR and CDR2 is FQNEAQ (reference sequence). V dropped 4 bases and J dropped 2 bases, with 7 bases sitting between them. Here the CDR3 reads CASSSALTDTQYF. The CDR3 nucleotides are TGTGCCAGCAGCTCCGCCCTCACAGATACGCAGTATTTT. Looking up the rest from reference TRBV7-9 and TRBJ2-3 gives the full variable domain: DTGVSQNPRHKITKRGQNVTFRCDPISEHNRLYWYRQTLGQGPEFLTYFQNEAQLEKSRLLSDRFSAERPKGSFSTLEIQRTEQGDSAMYLCASSSALTDTQYFGPGTRLTVL.

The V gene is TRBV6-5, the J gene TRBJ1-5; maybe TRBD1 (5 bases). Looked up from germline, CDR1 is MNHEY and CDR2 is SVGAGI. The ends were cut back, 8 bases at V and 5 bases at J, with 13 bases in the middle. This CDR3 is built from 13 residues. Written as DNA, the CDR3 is TGTGCCAGCCGTACAGGTTTCGATCAGCCCCAGCATTTT. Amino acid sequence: CASRTGFDQPQHF.

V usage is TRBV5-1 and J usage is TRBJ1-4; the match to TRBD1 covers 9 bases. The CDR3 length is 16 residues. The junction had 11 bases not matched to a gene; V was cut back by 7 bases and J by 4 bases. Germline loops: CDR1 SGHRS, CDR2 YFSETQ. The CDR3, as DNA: TGCGCCAGCGCCTACGCCCCGGGACAGGGTAATGAAAAACTGTTTTTT. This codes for CASAYAPGQGNEKLFF.

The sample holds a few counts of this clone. The CDR3 protein is CASSQERGRGNTEAFF. In nucleotides, the CDR3 is TGTGCCAGCAGCCAAGAGCGGGGGCGGGGGAACACTGAAGCTTTCTTT. The gene calls are TRBV3-1 (or the pseudogene TRBV3-2) and TRBJ1-1; tentative D call: TRBD1 (6 bases). The CDR3 runs 16 residues. The germline V gene has CDR1 LGHDT and CDR2 YNNKEL (reference sequence). V lost 0 bases to trimming and J lost 1 base, with 12 bases between them.

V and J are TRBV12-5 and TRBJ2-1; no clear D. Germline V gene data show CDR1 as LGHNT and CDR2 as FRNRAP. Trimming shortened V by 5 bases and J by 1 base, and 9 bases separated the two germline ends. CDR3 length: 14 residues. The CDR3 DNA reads TGTGCTAGTGGTCTGTCGGGTTCCTACAATGAGCAGTTCTTC. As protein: CASGLSGSYNEQFF.